Presented here are 20 T cell receptor beta chains from one specimen sequenced in a study of blood T cell repertoires in COVID-19. TCRdb keeps only in-frame clones here, not all; method: immunoSEQ multiplex PCR. The table includes tens of thousands of clones, 89% detected once. Material for sequencing was peripheral blood. Source of these receptors: a man aged 55 to 70 with COVID-19, enrolled during active disease.

V is TRBV6-6 and J is TRBJ1-5; possible D gene TRBD1, 6 bases. V was shortened by 5 bases and J by 3 bases, with 17 bases between the two germline ends. Per the germline V gene, CDR1 is MNHNY and CDR2 is SVGAGI (reference sequence). The CDR3 has 16 residues. The CDR3 coding sequence is TGTGCCAGCAGTCCTCAGACAGGCCGGAACAATCAGCCCCAGCATTTT. Its translation is CASSPQTGRNNQPQHF.

The rearrangement joins TRBV4-1 to TRBJ2-7; 8 nucleotides match TRBD2. The V gene end was trimmed by 1 base and the J gene end by 2 bases; junction bases not matched to a gene: 4. Germline assignment: CDR1 MGHRA and CDR2 YSYEKL. CDR3 length: 15 residues. CDR3 sequence: CASSQGTSGTYEQYF. The CDR3 DNA reads TGCGCCAGCAGCCAAGGCACTAGCGGAACCTACGAGCAGTACTTC.

The CDR3 spells CASSQDLASRSSYNEQFF. The CDR3 DNA reads as TGCGCCAGCAGCCAAGATTTAGCGAGCCGCAGCTCCTACAATGAGCAGTTCTTC. This chain links TRBV4-3 with TRBJ2-1; perhaps TRBD2 as D (5 bases). The germline CDR1 and CDR2 sequences are LGHNA and YSLEER. Deletions cut 0 bases from V and 0 bases from J, with 15 bases between. This CDR3 has 18 amino acids.

This clone showed up just a few times. The chain employs TRBV6-2 or TRBV6-3 and TRBJ2-1; 9 positions agree with TRBD2. Germline V CDR1 and CDR2: MNHEY, SVGEGT. V lost 0 bases to trimming and J lost 3 bases; unmatched junction nucleotides: 6. The CDR3 consists of 17 residues. The CDR3 loop is CASSYSPLAGLYNEQFF. CDR3 coding DNA: TGTGCCAGCAGTTACTCCCCCCTAGCGGGGCTCTACAATGAGCAGTTCTTC.

This clone was seen many times. The chain is built from TRBV4-1 and TRBJ2-3; 8 nucleotides agree with TRBD2. Trimming removed 6 bases from V and 0 bases from J; junction bases left unmatched: 5. Germline V lookup: CDR1 MGHRA, CDR2 YSYEKL. This CDR3 contains 15 residues. CDR3 sequence: CASSLVAGSTDTQYF. In DNA form, the CDR3 reads TGCGCCAGCAGTCTCGTAGCGGGGAGCACAGATACGCAGTATTTT.

This chain joins TRBV3-1 (or the pseudogene TRBV3-2) and TRBJ1-2; 8 bases line up with TRBD1. Looked up from germline, CDR1 is LGHDT and CDR2 is YNNKEL (reference sequence). Losses at the gene ends were 1 base for V and 8 bases for J; bases not matched to a gene: 3. This CDR3 comprises 13 residues. The CDR3: CASSQGAGGGYTF. The CDR3 DNA follows: TGTGCCAGCAGCCAAGGGGCAGGGGGCGGCTACACCTTC.

V is TRBV6-5 and J is TRBJ2-7, with 9 positions matching TRBD1. The CDR3 contains 13 residues. The J segment lost 5 bases and the V segment lost 7 bases, leaving 6 bases of the junction unmatched. Germline CDR1 is MNHEY and CDR2 is SVGAGI. The CDR3 sequence: CASTRTGGNEQYF. The CDR3 coding sequence is TGTGCCAGCACAAGAACAGGGGGCAACGAGCAGTACTTC.

The chain links TRBV10-1 to TRBJ2-7; D ambiguous. Per germline, CDR1 WNHNN and CDR2 SYGVQD (reference sequence). Trimming shortened V by 4 bases and J by 0 bases, and 4 bases separated the two germline ends. The CDR3 loop spans 12 amino acids. The CDR3 loop is CASSASSYEQYF. The CDR3, as DNA: TGCGCCAGCAGTGCTAGCTCCTACGAGCAGTACTTC.

The chain has TRBV4-2 and TRBJ1-4; no clear D. Germline V CDR1 and CDR2: LGHNA, YNFKEQ. The CDR3 runs to 13 residues. Trimming shortened V by 0 bases and J by 10 bases, and 9 bases separated the two germline ends. The CDR3 DNA reads as TGTGCCAGCAGCCAAGATCTTCGGGGAAAACTGTTTTTT. Translated, it gives CASSQDLRGKLFF.

V gene TRBV19 combines with J gene TRBJ2-2; the D is unclear. V was trimmed by 10 bases and J by 4 bases, leaving 19 bases between them. Germline lookup yields CDR1 LNHDA and CDR2 SQIVND (reference sequence). This CDR3 has 15 amino acids. This chain's CDR3 is CATKTSSDATGELFF. The CDR3 region has the DNA TGTGCCACCAAGACATCCAGTGACGCCACCGGGGAGCTGTTTTTT.

This chain links TRBV24-1 with TRBJ2-6, with D perhaps matching TRBD1 (5 bases). The V gene lost 6 bases and the J gene lost 2 bases, with 7 bases spanning the gap. CDR3 size: 14 residues. CDR1 is KGHDR and CDR2 is SFDVKD in the germline V gene. The CDR3: CATSTRAGANVLTF. CDR3 coding DNA: TGTGCCACCAGTACCAGGGCTGGGGCCAACGTCCTGACTTTC.

J is TRBJ1-1 and V is TRBV30; the D is unclear. The CDR3 is made up of 12 amino acids. With 8 bases removed from V and 10 bases from J, the gap between germline ends came to 20 bases. The V gene's germline CDR1 is GTSNPN and CDR2 SVGIG (reference sequence). The CDR3 DNA is TGTGCCGTAGAGAAATACCGTCCGGGAGCTTTCTTT. This encodes CAVEKYRPGAFF.

This chain uses TRBV7-9 with TRBJ2-7; 7 bases map to TRBD1. The germline CDR1 and CDR2 sequences are SEHNR and FQNEAQ (reference sequence). This CDR3 has 17 residues. The V gene end was trimmed by 4 bases and the J gene end by 2 bases; junction bases not matched to a gene: 14. CDR3 in amino acids: CASSSQTGTATPYEQYF. The CDR3 DNA reads TGTGCCAGCAGCTCCCAAACCGGGACAGCGACTCCCTACGAGCAGTACTTC.

The J gene is TRBJ2-3, the V gene TRBV29-1, with D tentatively TRBD2 (7 bases). The V gene lost 7 bases and the J gene lost 5 bases, with 16 bases spanning the gap. CDR3 length: 13 residues. Per the germline V gene, CDR1 is SQVTM and CDR2 is ANQGSEA. The CDR3 DNA sequence: TGCAGCGGAGGCGGGGGCTCGGTAGATACGCAGTATTTT. It encodes CSGGGGSVDTQYF.

This clone was counted a few times. This chain joins TRBV2 and TRBJ1-1, with 12 bases that match TRBD1. V shed 5 bases, J shed 10 bases, and the junction held 8 bases outside the gene matches. The CDR3 is made up of 14 amino acids. The germline V gene encodes CDR1 SNHLY and CDR2 FYNNEI. In nucleotides, the CDR3 is TGTGCCAGCAGTACCCGGGACAGGGGGCACGGAGCTTTCTTT. Protein: CASSTRDRGHGAFF. Looking up the rest from reference TRBV2 and TRBJ1-1 gives the full variable domain: EPEVTQTPSHQVTQMGQEVILRCVPISNHLYFYWYRQILGQKVEFLVSFYNNEISEKSEIFDDQFSVERPDGSNFTLKIRSTKLEDSAMYFCASSTRDRGHGAFFGQGTRLTVV.

This clone was seen a single time. The rearrangement links TRBV6-1 to TRBJ2-7, with a weak D call TRBD1 (5 bases). Trimming pared 1 base from V and 4 bases from J, leaving 11 bases between. Germline loops: CDR1 MNHNS, CDR2 SASEGT. The CDR3 extends over 14 amino acids. The CDR3 bases are TGTGCCAGCAGTGAAGGCCCCAGGGATTACGAGCAGTACTTC. Its translation: CASSEGPRDYEQYF.

This chain links TRBV28 with TRBJ1-2; D is unclear. Deletions cut 8 bases from V and 2 bases from J, with 9 bases between. The germline V gene encodes CDR1 MDHEN and CDR2 SYDVKM. There are 12 residues in the CDR3. The CDR3 sequence is CASERLNYGYTF. The CDR3 nucleotides are TGTGCCAGCGAACGGTTGAACTATGGCTACACCTTC.

The chain couples TRBV7-3 to TRBJ2-6; TRBD1 matches 11 bases. From germline, CDR1 is SGHTA and CDR2 FQGTGA. This CDR3 is 15 amino acids long. The J segment lost 13 bases and the V segment lost 5 bases, leaving 10 bases of the junction unmatched. The CDR3 region is CASSIPGTGGDVLTF. In nucleotides, the CDR3 is TGTGCCAGCAGCATTCCCGGGACAGGGGGAGATGTCCTGACTTTC.

The rearrangement links TRBV4-3 to TRBJ2-2, with D tentatively TRBD2 (6 bases). Germline CDR1 and CDR2: LGHNA and YSLEER. CDR3 length: 16 amino acids. V was shortened by 2 bases and J by 1 base, with 11 bases between the two germline ends. The CDR3 sequence: CASSQLAGGNTGELFF. CDR3 DNA sequence: TGCGCCAGCAGCCAACTCGCCGGGGGGAACACCGGGGAGCTGTTTTTT.

This chain joins TRBV10-3 and TRBJ2-7; D gene ambiguous. The CDR3 has 12 residues. V lost 0 bases and J 6 bases, leaving 6 bases between the germline ends. Looked up from germline, CDR1 is ENHRY and CDR2 is SYGVKD. The DNA for the CDR3 is TGTGCCATCAGTGAGTCGATCGGCGAGCAGTACTTC. Its translation: CAISESIGEQYF.